This record covers a single T cell receptor (beta chain). Its antigen is currently unknown. The table came from immunoSEQ multiplex PCR; TCRdb's copy has only in-frame clones and leaves some out. The table lists approximately 75,000 clones, about 94% of them singletons. The data were taken from a study of graft-versus-host responses after intestinal transplantation. Overall study context: Induction using anti-thymocyte globulin, followed by tacrolimus and steroids for 2 to 4 years, was given to all recipients.

General study points: Early HvG declines after transplant were associated with peak circulating GvH clone levels. GvH clones were found in recipient marrow; some appeared first in ileum or blood. The study found high graft-versus-host to host-versus-graft clonal ratios in allografts of patients with graft-donor T cell macrochimerism.

The V end was cut by 8 bases, the J end by 3 bases, with 13 bases between. CDR1 is MNHNS, CDR2 SASEGT, per germline. The CDR3 runs to 13 residues. Here the sequenced sample was unstimulated CD8+ T cells sorted from spleen or lymph node cells, taken before intestinal transplant. This chain joins TRBV6-1 and TRBJ1-1; the D is unclear. The sequence was collected from a human donor who received an intestinal transplant. CDR3 protein: CASSLWTYTEAFF. DNA for the CDR3: TGTGCCAGCTCTCTTTGGACCTACACTGAAGCTTTCTTT.